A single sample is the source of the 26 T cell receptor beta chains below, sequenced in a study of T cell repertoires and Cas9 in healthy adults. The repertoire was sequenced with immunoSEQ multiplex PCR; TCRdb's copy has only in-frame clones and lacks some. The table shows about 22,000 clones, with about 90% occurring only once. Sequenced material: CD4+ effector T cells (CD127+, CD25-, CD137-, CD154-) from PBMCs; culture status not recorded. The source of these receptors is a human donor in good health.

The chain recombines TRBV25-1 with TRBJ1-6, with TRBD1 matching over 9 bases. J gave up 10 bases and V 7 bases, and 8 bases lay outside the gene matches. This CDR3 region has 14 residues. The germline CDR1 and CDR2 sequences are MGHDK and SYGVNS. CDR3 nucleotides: TGTGCCAGCACCCAGGGGGGACAGGGCTCACCCCTCCACTTT. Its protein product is CASTQGGQGSPLHF.

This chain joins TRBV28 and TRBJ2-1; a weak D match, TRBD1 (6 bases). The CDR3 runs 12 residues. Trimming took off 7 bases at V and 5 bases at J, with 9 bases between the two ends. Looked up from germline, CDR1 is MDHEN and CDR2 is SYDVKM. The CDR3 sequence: CASTNRDNEQFF. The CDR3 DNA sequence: TGTGCCAGCACTAACAGGGACAATGAGCAGTTCTTC.

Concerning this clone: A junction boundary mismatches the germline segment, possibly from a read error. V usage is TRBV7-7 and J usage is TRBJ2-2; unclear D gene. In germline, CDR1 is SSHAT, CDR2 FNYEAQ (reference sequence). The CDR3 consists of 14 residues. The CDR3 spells CASSLGYGDGELFF. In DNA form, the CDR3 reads TGTGCTAGCAGCTTAGGATACGGAGACGGGGAGCTGTTTTTT.

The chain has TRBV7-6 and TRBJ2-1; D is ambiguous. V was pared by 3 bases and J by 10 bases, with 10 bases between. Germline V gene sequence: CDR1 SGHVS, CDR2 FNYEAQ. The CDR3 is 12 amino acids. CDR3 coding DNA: TGTGCCAGCAGCTTTAGGTTGGGAGAGCAGTTCTTC. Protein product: CASSFRLGEQFF.

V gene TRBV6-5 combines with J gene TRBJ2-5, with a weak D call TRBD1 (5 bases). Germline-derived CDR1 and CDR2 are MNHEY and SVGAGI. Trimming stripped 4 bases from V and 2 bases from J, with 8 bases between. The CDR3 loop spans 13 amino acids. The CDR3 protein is CASSSRGQETQYF. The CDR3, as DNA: TGTGCCAGCAGTTCAAGGGGACAAGAGACCCAGTACTTC.

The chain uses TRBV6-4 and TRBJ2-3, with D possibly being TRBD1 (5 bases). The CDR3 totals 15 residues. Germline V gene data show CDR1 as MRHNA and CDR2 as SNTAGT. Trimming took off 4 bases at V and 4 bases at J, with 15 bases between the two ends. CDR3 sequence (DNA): TGTGCCAGCAGTGTTCAGGGAAGCACCGCAGATACGCAGTATTTT. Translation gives CASSVQGSTADTQYF.

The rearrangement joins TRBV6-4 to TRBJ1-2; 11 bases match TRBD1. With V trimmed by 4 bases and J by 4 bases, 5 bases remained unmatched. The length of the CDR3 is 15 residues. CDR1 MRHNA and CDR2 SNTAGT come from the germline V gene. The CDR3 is CASSAGDRGFYGYTF. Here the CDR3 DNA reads TGTGCCAGCAGTGCTGGGGACAGGGGGTTCTATGGCTACACCTTC.

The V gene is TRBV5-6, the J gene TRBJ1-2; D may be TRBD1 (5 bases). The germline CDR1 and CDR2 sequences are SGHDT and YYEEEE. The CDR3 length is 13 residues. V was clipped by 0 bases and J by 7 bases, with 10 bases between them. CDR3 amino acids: CASSLGQTPGYTF. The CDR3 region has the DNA TGTGCCAGCAGCTTGGGACAGACTCCTGGCTACACCTTC.

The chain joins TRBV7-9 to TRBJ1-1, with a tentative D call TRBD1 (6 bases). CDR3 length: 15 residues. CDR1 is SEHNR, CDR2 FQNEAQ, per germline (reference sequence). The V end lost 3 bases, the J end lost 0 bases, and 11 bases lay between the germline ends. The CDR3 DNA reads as TGTGCCAGCAGCTTTGGAGGGACACTGAACACTGAAGCTTTCTTT. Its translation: CASSFGGTLNTEAFF.

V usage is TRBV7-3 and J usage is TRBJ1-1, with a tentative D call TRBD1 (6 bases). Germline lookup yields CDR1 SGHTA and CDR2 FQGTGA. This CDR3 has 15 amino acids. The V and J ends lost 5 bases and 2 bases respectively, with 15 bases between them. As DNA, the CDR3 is TGTGCCAGCAGCCCGACAGGTCCCTCAAACACTGAAGCTTTCTTT. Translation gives CASSPTGPSNTEAFF.

The CDR3 here is CASSPLAGDTQYF. CDR3 nucleotides: TGTGCCAGCTCACCATTGGCGGGAGATACGCAGTATTTT. The chain recombines TRBV18 with TRBJ2-3; tentative D call: TRBD2 (5 bases). The CDR3 is made up of 13 amino acids. Per the germline V gene, CDR1 is KGHSH and CDR2 is LQKENI. Trimming pared 2 bases from V and 5 bases from J, leaving 8 bases between.

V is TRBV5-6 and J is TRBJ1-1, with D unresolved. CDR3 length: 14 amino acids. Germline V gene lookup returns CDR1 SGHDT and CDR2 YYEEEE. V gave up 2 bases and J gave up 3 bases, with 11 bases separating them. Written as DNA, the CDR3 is TGTGCCAGCAGCTTTGGGCCCTCAGACACTGAAGCTTTCTTT. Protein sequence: CASSFGPSDTEAFF.

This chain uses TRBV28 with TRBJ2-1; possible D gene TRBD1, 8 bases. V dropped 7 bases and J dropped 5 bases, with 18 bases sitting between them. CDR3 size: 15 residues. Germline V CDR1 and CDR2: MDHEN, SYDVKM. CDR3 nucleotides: TGTGCCAGCACCCTGGGAGGGACAGGCGACAATGAGCAGTTCTTC. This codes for CASTLGGTGDNEQFF.

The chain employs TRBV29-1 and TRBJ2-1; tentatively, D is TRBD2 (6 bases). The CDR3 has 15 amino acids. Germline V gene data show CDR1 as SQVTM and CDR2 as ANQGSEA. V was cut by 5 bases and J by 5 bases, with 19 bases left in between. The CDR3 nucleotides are TGCAGCGTTAGACCATGGGGGGTCGTAGACAATGAGCAGTTCTTC. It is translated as CSVRPWGVVDNEQFF.

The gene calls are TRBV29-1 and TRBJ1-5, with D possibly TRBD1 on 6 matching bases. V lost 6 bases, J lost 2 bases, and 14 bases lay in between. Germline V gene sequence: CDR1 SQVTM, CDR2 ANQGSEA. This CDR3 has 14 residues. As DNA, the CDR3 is TGCAGCGTAGGACAGTCCGCTGGCAATCAGCCCCAGCATTTT. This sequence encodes CSVGQSAGNQPQHF.

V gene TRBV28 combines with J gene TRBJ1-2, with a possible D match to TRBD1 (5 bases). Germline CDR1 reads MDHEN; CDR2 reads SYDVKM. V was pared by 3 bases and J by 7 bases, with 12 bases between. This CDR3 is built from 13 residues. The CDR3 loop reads CASSFHDRAGYTF. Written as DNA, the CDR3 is TGTGCCAGCAGTTTCCATGACAGAGCTGGCTACACCTTC.

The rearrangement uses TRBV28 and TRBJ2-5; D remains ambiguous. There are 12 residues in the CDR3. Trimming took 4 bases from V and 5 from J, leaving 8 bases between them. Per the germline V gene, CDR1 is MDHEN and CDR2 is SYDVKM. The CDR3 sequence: CASSSSTETQYF. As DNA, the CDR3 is TGTGCCAGCAGTTCCTCAACGGAGACCCAGTACTTC.

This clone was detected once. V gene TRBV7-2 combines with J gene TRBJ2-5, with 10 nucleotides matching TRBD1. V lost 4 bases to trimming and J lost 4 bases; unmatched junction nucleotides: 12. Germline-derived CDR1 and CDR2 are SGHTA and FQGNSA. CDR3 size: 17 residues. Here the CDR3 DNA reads TGTGCCAGCAGCTCAACGGCGACAGGGGGCGGCTCAGAGACCCAGTACTTC. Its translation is CASSSTATGGGSETQYF.

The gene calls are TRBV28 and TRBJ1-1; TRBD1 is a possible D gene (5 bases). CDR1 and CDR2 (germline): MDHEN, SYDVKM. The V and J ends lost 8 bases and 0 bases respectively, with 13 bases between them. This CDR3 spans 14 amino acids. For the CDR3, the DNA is TGTGCCAGCCTGGGGCCCCCGTTGAACACTGAAGCTTTCTTT. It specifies CASLGPPLNTEAFF.

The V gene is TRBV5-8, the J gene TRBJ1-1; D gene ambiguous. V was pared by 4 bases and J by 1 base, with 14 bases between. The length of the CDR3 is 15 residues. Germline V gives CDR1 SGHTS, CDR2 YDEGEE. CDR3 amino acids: CASSRFGGRNTEAFF. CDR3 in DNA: TGTGCCAGCAGCCGCTTTGGCGGGAGGAACACTGAAGCTTTCTTT. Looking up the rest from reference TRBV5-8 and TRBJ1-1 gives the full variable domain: EAGVTQSPTHLIKTRGQQATLRCSPISGHTSVYWYQQALGLGLQFLLWYDEGEERNRGNFPPRFSGRQFPNYSSELNVNALELEDSALYLCASSRFGGRNTEAFFGQGTRLTVV.

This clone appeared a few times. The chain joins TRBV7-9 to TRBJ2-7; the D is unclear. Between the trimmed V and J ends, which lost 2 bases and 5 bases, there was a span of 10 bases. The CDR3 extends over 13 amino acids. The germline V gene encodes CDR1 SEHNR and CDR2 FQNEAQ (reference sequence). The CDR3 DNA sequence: TGTGCCAGCAGCTTATCTACAGAAGACGAGCAGTACTTC. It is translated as CASSLSTEDEQYF. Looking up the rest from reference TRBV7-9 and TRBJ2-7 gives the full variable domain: DTGVSQNPRHKITKRGQNVTFRCDPISEHNRLYWYRQTLGQGPEFLTYFQNEAQLEKSRLLSDRFSAERPKGSFSTLEIQRTEQGDSAMYLCASSLSTEDEQYFGPGTRLTVT.

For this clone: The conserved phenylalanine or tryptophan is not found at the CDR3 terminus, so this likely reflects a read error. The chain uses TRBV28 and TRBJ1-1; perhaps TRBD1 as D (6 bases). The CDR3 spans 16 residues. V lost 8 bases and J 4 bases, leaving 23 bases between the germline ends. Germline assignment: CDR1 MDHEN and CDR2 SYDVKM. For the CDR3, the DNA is TGTGCCAGCCTAAAGACAGGAAATAAGCGGACCACTGAAGCTTTCCTT. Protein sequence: CASLKTGNKRTTEAFL.

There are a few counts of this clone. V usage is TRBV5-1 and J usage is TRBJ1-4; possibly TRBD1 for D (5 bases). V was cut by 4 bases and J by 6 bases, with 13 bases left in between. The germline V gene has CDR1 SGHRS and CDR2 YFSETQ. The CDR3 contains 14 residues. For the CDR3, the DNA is TGCGCCAGCAGCCCTGGGGGTATGGATGAAAAACTGTTTTTT. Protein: CASSPGGMDEKLFF.

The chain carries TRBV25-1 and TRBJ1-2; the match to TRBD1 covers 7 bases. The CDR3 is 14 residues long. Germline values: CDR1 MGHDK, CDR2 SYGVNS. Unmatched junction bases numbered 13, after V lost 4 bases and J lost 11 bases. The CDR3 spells CASSADRPGLRYTF. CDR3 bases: TGTGCCAGCAGTGCGGACAGGCCCGGACTTCGGTACACCTTC.

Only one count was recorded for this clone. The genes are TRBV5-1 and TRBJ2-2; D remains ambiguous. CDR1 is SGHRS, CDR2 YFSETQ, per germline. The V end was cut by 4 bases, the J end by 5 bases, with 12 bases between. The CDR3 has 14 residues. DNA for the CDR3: TGCGCCAGCAGCATCGACGGCGGAACCGGGGAGCTGTTTTTT. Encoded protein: CASSIDGGTGELFF. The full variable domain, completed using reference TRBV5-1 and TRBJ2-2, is KAGVTQTPRYLIKTRGQQVTLSCSPISGHRSVSWYQQTPGQGLQFLFEYFSETQRNKGNFPGRFSGRQFSNSRSEMNVSTLELGDSALYLCASSIDGGTGELFFGEGSRLTVL.

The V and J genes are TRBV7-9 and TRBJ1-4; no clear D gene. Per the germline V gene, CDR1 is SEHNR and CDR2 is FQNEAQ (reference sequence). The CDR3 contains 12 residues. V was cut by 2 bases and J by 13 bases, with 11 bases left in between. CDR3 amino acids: CASSLTSSGLFF. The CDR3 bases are TGTGCCAGCAGCTTAACCTCGAGCGGACTGTTTTTT.